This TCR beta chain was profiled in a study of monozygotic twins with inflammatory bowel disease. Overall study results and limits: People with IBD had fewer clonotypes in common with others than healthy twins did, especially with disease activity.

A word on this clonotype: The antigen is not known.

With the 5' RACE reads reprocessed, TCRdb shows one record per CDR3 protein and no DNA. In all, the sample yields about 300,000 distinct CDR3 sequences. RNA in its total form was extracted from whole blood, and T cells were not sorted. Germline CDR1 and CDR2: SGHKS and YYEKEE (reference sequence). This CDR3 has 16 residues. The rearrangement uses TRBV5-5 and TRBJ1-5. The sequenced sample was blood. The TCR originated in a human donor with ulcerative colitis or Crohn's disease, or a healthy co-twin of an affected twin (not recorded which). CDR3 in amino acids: CASSPRAGGANQPQHF.